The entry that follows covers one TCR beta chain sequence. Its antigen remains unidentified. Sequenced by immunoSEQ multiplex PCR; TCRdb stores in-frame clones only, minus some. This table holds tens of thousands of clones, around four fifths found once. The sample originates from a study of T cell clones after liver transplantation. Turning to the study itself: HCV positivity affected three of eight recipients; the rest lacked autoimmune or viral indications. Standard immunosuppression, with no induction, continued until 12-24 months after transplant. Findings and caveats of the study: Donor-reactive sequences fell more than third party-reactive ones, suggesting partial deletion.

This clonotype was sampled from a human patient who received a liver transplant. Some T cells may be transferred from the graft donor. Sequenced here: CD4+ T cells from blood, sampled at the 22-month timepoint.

The CDR3 here is CASSLPGRGYSGANVLTF. The CDR3 DNA reads as TGTGCCAGCAGTTTACCAGGGAGAGGTTACAGCGGGGCCAACGTCCTGACTTTC. The chain combines TRBV28 with TRBJ2-6; D may correspond to TRBD1 or TRBD2 (5 bases each). The V and J ends lost 2 bases and 4 bases respectively, with 18 bases between them. Germline CDR1 reads MDHEN; CDR2 reads SYDVKM. The CDR3 totals 18 residues.